This entry lists 9 T cell receptor beta chains sequenced from one sample in a study of cytomegalovirus exposure and HLA in healthy donors. The PCR contained 60 Vbeta and 13 Jbeta primers. Libraries were prepared by immunoSEQ multiplex PCR; TCRdb keeps only in-frame clonotypes and omits some of them. The table includes under 200,000 clones, 80% detected once. The sequencing sample was made of PBMCs. All receptors come from a human donor in good health.

The V and J genes are TRBV29-1 and TRBJ2-2, with D possibly TRBD1 on 6 matching bases. From germline, CDR1 is SQVTM and CDR2 ANQGSEA. The V gene lost 5 bases and the J gene lost 0 bases, with 7 bases spanning the gap. The CDR3 runs 13 residues. The CDR3, as DNA: TGCAGCGTTTGGGACACGAACACCGGGGAGCTGTTTTTT. This codes for CSVWDTNTGELFF.

This clone was detected once. The CDR3 DNA reads as TGTGCCAGCAGCTTAGATGACGCGAGGCTCGAGCAGTACTTC. Translated: CASSLDDARLEQYF. The chain recombines TRBV11-2 with TRBJ2-7; no clear D gene. CDR3 length: 14 amino acids. V shed 0 bases and J shed 6 bases, with 12 bases lying between them. Germline-derived CDR1 and CDR2 are SGHAT and FQNNGV. Together with reference TRBV11-2 and TRBJ2-7, the CDR3 gives the full variable domain: EAGVAQSPRYKIIEKRQSVAFWCNPISGHATLYWYQQILGQGPKLLIQFQNNGVVDDSQLPKDRFSAERLKGVDSTLKIQPAKLEDSAVYLCASSLDDARLEQYFGPGTRLTVT.

The chain links TRBV19 to TRBJ2-3, with TRBD2 identical over 7 bases. Losses at the gene ends were 4 bases for V and 3 bases for J; bases not matched to a gene: 10. CDR1 is LNHDA, CDR2 SQIVND, per germline (reference sequence). The CDR3 covers 16 residues. CDR3 sequence reads: CASSTSAGDPTDTQYF. The CDR3 region has the DNA TGTGCCAGTAGTACCTCTGCGGGGGACCCTACAGATACGCAGTATTTT. Filled out from reference TRBV19 and TRBJ2-3, the complete variable domain reads DGGITQSPKYLFRKEGQNVTLSCEQNLNHDAMYWYRQDPGQGLRLIYYSQIVNDFQKGDIAEGYSVSREKKESFPLTVTSAQKNPTAFYLCASSTSAGDPTDTQYFGPGTRLTVL.

The rearrangement joins TRBV19 to TRBJ1-2; 12 nucleotides agree with TRBD1. Germline CDR1 reads LNHDA; CDR2 reads SQIVND (reference sequence). Losses at the gene ends were 6 bases for V and 5 bases for J; bases not matched to a gene: 4. This CDR3 contains 14 residues. The CDR3: CASSRDRGQYGYTF. DNA of the CDR3: TGTGCCAGTAGCAGGGACAGGGGGCAGTATGGCTACACCTTC. Drawing the rest from reference TRBV19 and TRBJ1-2, the complete variable domain is DGGITQSPKYLFRKEGQNVTLSCEQNLNHDAMYWYRQDPGQGLRLIYYSQIVNDFQKGDIAEGYSVSREKKESFPLTVTSAQKNPTAFYLCASSRDRGQYGYTFGSGTRLTVV.

The chain couples TRBV7-2 to TRBJ1-1; 9 nucleotides align to TRBD1. Germline assignment: CDR1 SGHTA and CDR2 FQGNSA. This CDR3 comprises 15 residues. With 3 bases clipped from V and 2 bases from J, the junction kept 4 bases outside the gene matches. In DNA form, the CDR3 reads TGTGCCAGCAGCTTCGTGACAGGGGGTAACACTGAAGCTTTCTTT. It is translated as CASSFVTGGNTEAFF.

This chain's CDR3 is CASSTGPSYNSPLHF. The CDR3 coding sequence is TGTGCCAGTAGTACAGGGCCCTCCTATAATTCACCCCTCCACTTT. The rearrangement joins TRBV19 to TRBJ1-6; the D gene is possibly TRBD1 (5 bases). This CDR3 comprises 15 residues. Trimming removed 4 bases from V and 0 bases from J, with 7 bases in between. Germline CDR1 reads LNHDA; CDR2 reads SQIVND (reference sequence). Full variable domain (rest looked up from reference TRBV19 and TRBJ1-6): DGGITQSPKYLFRKEGQNVTLSCEQNLNHDAMYWYRQDPGQGLRLIYYSQIVNDFQKGDIAEGYSVSREKKESFPLTVTSAQKNPTAFYLCASSTGPSYNSPLHFGNGTRLTVT.

The CDR3 region is CSARISGAKNIQYF. CDR3 DNA sequence: TGCAGCGCCAGAATCTCGGGGGCCAAAAACATTCAGTACTTC. V usage is TRBV29-1 and J usage is TRBJ2-4, with TRBD2 as a possible D gene (5 bases). Trimming pared 7 bases from V and 1 base from J, leaving 14 bases between. In germline, CDR1 is SQVTM, CDR2 ANQGSEA. This CDR3 spans 14 amino acids.

This clone was found a few times. The rearrangement joins TRBV4-3 to TRBJ1-2, with D tentatively TRBD1 (5 bases). The germline V and J ends were trimmed by 1 base and 4 bases, with 7 bases remaining between them. CDR1 is LGHNA, CDR2 YSLEER, per germline. This CDR3 region has 13 residues. CDR3 coding DNA: TGCGCCAGCAGCCAAGCACAGGCCTATGGCTACACCTTC. Translated: CASSQAQAYGYTF.

The gene calls are TRBV7-2 and TRBJ1-3; 10 bases map to TRBD1. CDR3 size: 16 residues. The germline V gene encodes CDR1 SGHTA and CDR2 FQGNSA. J was trimmed by 1 base and V by 5 bases; bases with no gene match: 5. The CDR3 sequence is CASSRRDRGSGNTIYF. CDR3 nucleotides: TGTGCCAGCAGCAGAAGGGACAGGGGATCTGGAAACACCATATATTTT.